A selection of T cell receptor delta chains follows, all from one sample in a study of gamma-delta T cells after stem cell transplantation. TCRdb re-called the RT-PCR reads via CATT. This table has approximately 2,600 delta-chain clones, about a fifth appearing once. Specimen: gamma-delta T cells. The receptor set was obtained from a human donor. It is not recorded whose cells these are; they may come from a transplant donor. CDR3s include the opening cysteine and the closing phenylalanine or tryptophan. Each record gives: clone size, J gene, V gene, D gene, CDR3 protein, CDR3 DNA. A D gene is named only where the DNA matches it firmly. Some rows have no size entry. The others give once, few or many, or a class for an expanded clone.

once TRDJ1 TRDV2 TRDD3 CACDTAFPQYWGILGADKLIF TGTGCCTGTGACACGGCCTTCCCTCAGTACTGGGGGATACTCGGGGCCGATAAACTCATCTTT
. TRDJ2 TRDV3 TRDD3 CALPWGIRFLPTTAQLFF TGTGCCTTGCCCTGGGGGATACGGTTTTTGCCCACTACAGCACAACTCTTCTTT
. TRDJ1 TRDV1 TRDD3 CALGELSPRLYWGYYTDELIF TGTGCTCTTGGGGAACTTTCACCTCGCCTTTACTGGGGATATTACACCGATGAACTCATCTTT
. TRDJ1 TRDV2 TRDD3 CACDEVLGDTPVPDKLIF TGTGCCTGTGACGAGGTACTGGGGGATACGCCTGTCCCCGATAAACTCATCTTT
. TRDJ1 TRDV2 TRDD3 CACDLLLGDARTDKLIF TGTGCCTGTGACCTGTTACTGGGGGATGCTCGTACCGATAAACTCATCTTT
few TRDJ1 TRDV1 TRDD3 CALGSHRYWGPRGTDKLIF TGTGCTCTTGGGAGCCATCGGTACTGGGGGCCTAGAGGCACCGATAAACTCATCTTT
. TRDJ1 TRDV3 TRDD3 CAFPLLNWGIPRTGDKLIF TGTGCCTTTCCCCTACTGAACTGGGGGATACCCCGTACAGGGGATAAACTCATCTTT
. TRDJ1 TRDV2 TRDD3 CACDTVLGETRDTDKLIF TGTGCCTGTGACACCGTACTGGGGGAGACCCGGGACACCGATAAACTCATCTTT
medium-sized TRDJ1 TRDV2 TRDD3 CACDKVLGDTKLLYTDKLIF TGTGCCTGTGATAAGGTACTGGGGGATACCAAGCTACTGTACACCGATAAACTCATCTTT
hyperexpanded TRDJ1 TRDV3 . CASSGWNGLPQSLTGEIRWCADKLIF TGTGCCTCCTCGGGATGGAATGGCCTTCCCCAGTCCCTTACTGGGGAAATACGCTGGTGCGCCGATAAACTCATCTTT
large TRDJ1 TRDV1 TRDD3 CALGELVLRWGIRTDKLIF TGTGCTCTTGGGGAACTAGTCCTACGCTGGGGGATACGCACCGATAAACTCATCTTT
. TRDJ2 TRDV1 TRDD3 CALGPGLPYLPLPPYWGIPEGSLTAQLFF TGTGCTCTTGGGCCCGGCCTTCCTTACCTTCCCTTACCTCCTTACTGGGGGATACCCGAAGGGTCTTTGACAGCACAACTCTTCTTT
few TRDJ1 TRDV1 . CALGEPAPPFGGFTDKLIF TGTGCTCTTGGGGAACCTGCTCCCCCTTTTGGGGGTTTCACCGATAAACTCATCTTT
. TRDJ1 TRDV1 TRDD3 CALGPLSLYWGIEDKLIF TGTGCTCTTGGGCCCCTTTCCTTGTACTGGGGGATTGAGGATAAACTCATCTTT
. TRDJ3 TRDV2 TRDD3 CACDGPGGTGGYPSWDTRQMFF TGTGCCTGTGACGGGCCGGGGGGTACTGGGGGATACCCCTCCTGGGACACCCGACAGATGTTTTTC
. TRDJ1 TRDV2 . CACDTVSPTVGKKLIF TGTGCCTGTGACACCGTCTCTCCGACTGTGGGAAAAAAACTCATCTTT
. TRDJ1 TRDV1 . CALGAAGVNPRLYFADKLIF TGTGCTCTTGGGGCGGCGGGAGTAAACCCCCGCCTGTACTTTGCCGATAAACTCATCTTT
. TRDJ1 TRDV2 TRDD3 CACDTVLGAPYTDKLIF TGTGCCTGTGACACTGTACTGGGGGCCCCGTACACCGATAAACTCATCTTT
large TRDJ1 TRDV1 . CALGELLLGMFTDKLIF TGTGCTCTTGGGGAACTGCTTCTGGGGATGTTCACCGATAAACTCATCTTT
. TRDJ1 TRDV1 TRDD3 CALGASFHSLLGDTYTDKLIF TGTGCTCTTGGGGCCTCCTTCCACTCTTTACTGGGGGATACGTACACCGATAAACTCATCTTT
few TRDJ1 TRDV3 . CAFGILHLVLGWTDKLIF TGTGCCTTTGGGATCCTTCACCTCGTACTGGGTTGGACCGATAAACTCATCTTT
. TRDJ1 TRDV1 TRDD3 CALGAGFLSRTGGLVLIF TGTGCTCTTGGGGCTGGCTTCCTCTCTCGTACTGGGGGATTGGTGCTCATCTTT
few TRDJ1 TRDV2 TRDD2 CACDIPTFTVGNFYTDTLIF TGTGCCTGTGACATTCCTACGTTTACTGTGGGAAACTTTTACACCGATACACTCATCTTT
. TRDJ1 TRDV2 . CACEGFYNTDKLIF TGTGCCTGTGAGGGCTTTTATAACACCGATAAACTCATCTTT
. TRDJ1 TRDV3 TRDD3 CAFNPTAYWGTHPTHTDKLIF TGTGCCTTTAATCCTACGGCCTACTGGGGGACCCATCCTACCCACACCGATAAACTCATCTTT
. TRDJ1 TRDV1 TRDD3 CALGENVGPRWSYWGTYTRPYTDKLIF TGTGCTCTTGGGGAGAATGTGGGTCCTAGATGGTCTTACTGGGGGACGTACACCCGACCGTACACCGATAAACTCATCTTT
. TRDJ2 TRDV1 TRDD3 CALGEPLPFLILVLAGGSALTALLFF TGTGCTCTTGGGGAACCCCTTCCTTTTTTAATACTAGTGCTGGCTGGGGGATCAGCTTTGACAGCACTACTCTTCTTT
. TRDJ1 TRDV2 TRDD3 CACDTGKTLNWGLDTDKLIF TGTGCCTGTGACACCGGAAAAACGCTAAACTGGGGGCTCGACACCGATAAACTCATCTTT
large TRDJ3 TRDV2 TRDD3 CACDTEAHHWGIPPSSWDTRQMFF TGTGCCTGTGACACCGAAGCCCACCACTGGGGGATCCCCCCCAGCTCCTGGGACACCCGACAGATGTTTTTC
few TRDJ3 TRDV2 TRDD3 CACDTPGGSSLSSWDTRQMFF TGTGCCTGTGACACCCCTGGGGGATCTTCCCTAAGCTCCTGGGACACCCGACAGATGTTTTTC
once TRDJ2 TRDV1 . CALGENFLPALEYWGTWLTAQLFF TGTGCTCTTGGGGAAAACTTCCTACCGGCCCTTGAGTACTGGGGGACCTGGCTGACAGCACAACTCTTCTTT
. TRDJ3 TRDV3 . CASPGIPTIWGMPLDTRQMFF TGTGCCTCCCCCGGGATTCCTACCATATGGGGGATGCCGCTCGACACCCGACAGATGTTTTTC
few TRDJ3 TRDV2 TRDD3 CACDTSGGSILSWDTRQMFF TGTGCCTGTGACACCTCTGGGGGATCCATTCTCTCCTGGGACACCCGACAGATGTTTTTC
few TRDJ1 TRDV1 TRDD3 CALGELLRTPLGDADKLIF TGTGCTCTTGGGGAACTCCTCCGAACCCCCCTGGGGGATGCCGATAAACTCATCTTT
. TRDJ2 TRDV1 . CALGELQPHFVVLRLGWTALTAQLFF TGTGCTCTTGGGGAACTTCAGCCTCACTTCGTCGTACTGAGGCTGGGGTGGACGGCTTTGACAGCACAACTCTTCTTT
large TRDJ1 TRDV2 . CACDILRGKDSDKLIF TGTGCCTGTGACATCCTTCGAGGCAAGGACAGCGATAAACTCATCTTT
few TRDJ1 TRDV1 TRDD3 CALGELVQVLGDETDKLIF TGTGCTCTTGGGGAACTGGTCCAAGTACTGGGGGACGAAACCGATAAACTCATCTTT
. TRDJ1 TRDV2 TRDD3 CACDVLGSKGYTDKLIF TGTGCCTGTGACGTACTGGGGTCAAAAGGCTACACCGATAAACTCATCTTT
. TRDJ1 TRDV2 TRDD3 CACDTLVTGGYAYTDKLIF TGTGCCTGTGACACCCTCGTTACTGGAGGATACGCGTACACCGATAAACTCATCTTT
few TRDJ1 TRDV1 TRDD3 CALGELSHSYWWGITIFPPRTDKLIF TGTGCTCTTGGGGAACTATCCCATTCCTACTGGTGGGGGATAACGATTTTTCCCCCTAGAACCGATAAACTCATCTTT
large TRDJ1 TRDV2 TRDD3 CACDTFYWGIPNESPDKLIF TGTGCCTGTGACACCTTTTACTGGGGGATACCCAACGAATCCCCCGATAAACTCATCTTT
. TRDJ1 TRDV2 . CACDGSLIF TGTGCCTGTGACGGCTCACTCATCTTT
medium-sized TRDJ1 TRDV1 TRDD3 CALGGSLRWGIQRLIF TGTGCTCTTGGGGGCAGCCTTCGTTGGGGGATACAGAGACTCATCTTT
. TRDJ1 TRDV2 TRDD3 CACDSVGTGGYVLPYTDKLIF TGTGCCTGTGACTCGGTGGGTACTGGGGGATACGTCCTACCGTACACCGATAAACTCATCTTT
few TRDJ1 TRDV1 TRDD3 CALGELQIRPGGSIKLIF TGTGCTCTTGGGGAACTTCAAATCCGTCCTGGGGGATCTATTAAACTCATCTTT
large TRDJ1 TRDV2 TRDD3 CACDTVGTGGYASTDKLIF TGTGCCTGTGACACCGTGGGTACTGGGGGATACGCGTCGACCGATAAACTCATCTTT
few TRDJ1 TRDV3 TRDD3 CAFKCWDYWGIYTDKLIF TGTGCCTTTAAGTGCTGGGACTACTGGGGGATTTACACCGATAAACTCATCTTT
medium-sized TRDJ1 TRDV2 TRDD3 CACDTIGGSRRYTDKLIF TGTGCCTGTGACACCATCGGGGGATCGAGGCGATACACCGATAAACTCATCTTT